Sequencing of this T cell receptor beta chain was carried out in a study of T cell repertoires in cytomegalovirus infection. This clonotype was found a few times. V was cut by 7 bases and J by 6 bases, with 11 bases left in between. Germline loops: CDR1 SGHAT, CDR2 FQNNGV. This CDR3 is built from 12 residues. TCRdb itself ran the reads through MiXCR, one entry per CDR3 protein. The data hold around 200,000 distinct CDR3 sequences, with about 18% observed a single time. V and J are TRBV11-2 and TRBJ2-3; D not resolved. This clonotype was sampled from a human donor in good health (CMV status not recorded). Some clones in this sample may be carry-over from other donors' samples. Sequences were obtained from CD8+ T cells from PBMCs. The DNA of the CDR3 is TGTGCCAGCATCGCCCTGGGGGATACGCAGTATTTT. It translates to CASIALGDTQYF. Together with reference TRBV11-2 and TRBJ2-3, the CDR3 gives the full variable domain: EAGVAQSPRYKIIEKRQSVAFWCNPISGHATLYWYQQILGQGPKLLIQFQNNGVVDDSQLPKDRFSAERLKGVDSTLKIQPAKLEDSAVYLCASIALGDTQYFGPGTRLTVL.